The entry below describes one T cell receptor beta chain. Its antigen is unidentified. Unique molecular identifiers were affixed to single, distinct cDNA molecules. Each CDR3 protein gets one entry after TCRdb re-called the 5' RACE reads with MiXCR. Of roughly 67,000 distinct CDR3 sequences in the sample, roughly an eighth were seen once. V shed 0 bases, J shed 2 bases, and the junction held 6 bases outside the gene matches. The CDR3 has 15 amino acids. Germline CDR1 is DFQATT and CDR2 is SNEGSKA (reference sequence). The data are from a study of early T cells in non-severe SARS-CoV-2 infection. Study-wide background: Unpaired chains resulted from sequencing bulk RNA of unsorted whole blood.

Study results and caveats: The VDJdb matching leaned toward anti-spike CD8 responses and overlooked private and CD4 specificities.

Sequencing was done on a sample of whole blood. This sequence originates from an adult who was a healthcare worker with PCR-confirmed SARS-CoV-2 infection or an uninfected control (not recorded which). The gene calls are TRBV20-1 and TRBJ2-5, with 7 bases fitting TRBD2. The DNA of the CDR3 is TGCAGTGCTAGAGATTTCCGGGGGGAGCAAGAGACCCAGTACTTC. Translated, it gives CSARDFRGEQETQYF.